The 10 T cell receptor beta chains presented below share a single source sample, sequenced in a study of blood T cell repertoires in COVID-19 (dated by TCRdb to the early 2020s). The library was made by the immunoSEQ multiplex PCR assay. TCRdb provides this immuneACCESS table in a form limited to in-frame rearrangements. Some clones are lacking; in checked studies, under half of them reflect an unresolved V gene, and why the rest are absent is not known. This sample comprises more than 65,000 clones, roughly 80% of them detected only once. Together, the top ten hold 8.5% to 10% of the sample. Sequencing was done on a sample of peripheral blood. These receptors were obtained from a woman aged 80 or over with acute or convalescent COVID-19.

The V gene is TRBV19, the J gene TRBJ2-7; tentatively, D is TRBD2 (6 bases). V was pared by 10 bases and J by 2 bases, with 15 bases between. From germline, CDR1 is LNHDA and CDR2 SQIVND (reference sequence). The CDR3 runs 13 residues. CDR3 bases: TGTGCCACCCGGGGGTCCCGGGCCTACGAGCAGTACTTC. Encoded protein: CATRGSRAYEQYF.

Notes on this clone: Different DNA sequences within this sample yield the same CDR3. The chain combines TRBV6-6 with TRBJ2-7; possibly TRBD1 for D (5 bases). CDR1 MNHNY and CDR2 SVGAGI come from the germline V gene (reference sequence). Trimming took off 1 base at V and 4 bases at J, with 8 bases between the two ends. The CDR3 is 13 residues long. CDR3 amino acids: CASSYYDSYEQYF. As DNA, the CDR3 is TGTGCCAGCAGTTACTATGACAGTTACGAGCAGTACTTC.

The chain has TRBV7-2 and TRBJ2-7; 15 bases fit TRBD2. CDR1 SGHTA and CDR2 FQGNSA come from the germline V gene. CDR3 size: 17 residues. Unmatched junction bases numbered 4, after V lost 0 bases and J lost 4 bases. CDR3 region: CASSLAGTSGGMYEQYF. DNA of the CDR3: TGTGCCAGCAGCTTAGCCGGGACTAGCGGGGGGATGTACGAGCAGTACTTC.

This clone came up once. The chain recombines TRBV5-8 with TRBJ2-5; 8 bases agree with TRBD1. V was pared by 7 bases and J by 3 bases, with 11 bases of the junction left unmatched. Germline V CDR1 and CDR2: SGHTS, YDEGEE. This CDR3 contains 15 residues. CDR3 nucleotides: TGTGCCAGCTCAGGATGGCAGGGGGCGAAAGAGACCCAGTACTTC. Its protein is CASSGWQGAKETQYF.

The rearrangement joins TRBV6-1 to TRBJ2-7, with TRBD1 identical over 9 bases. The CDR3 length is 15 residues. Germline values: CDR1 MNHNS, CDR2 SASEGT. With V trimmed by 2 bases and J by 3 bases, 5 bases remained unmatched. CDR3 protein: CASSEPGTGSYEQYF. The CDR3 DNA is TGTGCCAGCAGTGAACCGGGGACAGGGAGCTACGAGCAGTACTTC.

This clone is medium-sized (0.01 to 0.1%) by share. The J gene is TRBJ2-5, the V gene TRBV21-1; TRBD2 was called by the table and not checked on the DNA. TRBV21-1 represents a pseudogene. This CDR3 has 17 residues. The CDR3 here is CASSKVGLASNQETQYF. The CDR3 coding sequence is TGTGCCAGCAGCAAAGTAGGACTAGCGTCGAACCAAGAGACCCAGTACTTC.

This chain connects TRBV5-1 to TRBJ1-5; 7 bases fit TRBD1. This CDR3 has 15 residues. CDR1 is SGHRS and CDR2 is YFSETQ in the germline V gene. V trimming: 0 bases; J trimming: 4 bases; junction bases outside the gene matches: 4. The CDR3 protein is CASSLEGAWNQPQHF. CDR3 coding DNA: TGCGCCAGCAGCTTGGAGGGGGCTTGGAATCAGCCCCAGCATTTT.

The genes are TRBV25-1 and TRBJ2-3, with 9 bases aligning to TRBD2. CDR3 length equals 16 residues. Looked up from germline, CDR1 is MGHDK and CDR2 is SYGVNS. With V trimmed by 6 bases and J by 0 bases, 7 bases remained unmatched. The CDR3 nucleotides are TGTGCCAGCAGCATGGGACTAGCCCTTAGCACAGATACGCAGTATTTT. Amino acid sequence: CASSMGLALSTDTQYF. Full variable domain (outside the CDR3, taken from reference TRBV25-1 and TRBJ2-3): EADIYQTPRYLVIGTGKKITLECSQTMGHDKMYWYQQDPGMELHLIHYSYGVNSTEKGDLSSESTVSRIRTEHFPLTLESARPSHTSQYLCASSMGLALSTDTQYFGPGTRLTVL.

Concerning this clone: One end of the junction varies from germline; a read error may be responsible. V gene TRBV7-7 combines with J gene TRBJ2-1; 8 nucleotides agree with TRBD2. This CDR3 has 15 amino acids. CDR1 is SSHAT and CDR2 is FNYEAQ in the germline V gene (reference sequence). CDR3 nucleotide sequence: TGTGCTAGCAGCCACGGACTAGCCGATTACAATGAGCAGTTCTTC. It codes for CASSHGLADYNEQFF.

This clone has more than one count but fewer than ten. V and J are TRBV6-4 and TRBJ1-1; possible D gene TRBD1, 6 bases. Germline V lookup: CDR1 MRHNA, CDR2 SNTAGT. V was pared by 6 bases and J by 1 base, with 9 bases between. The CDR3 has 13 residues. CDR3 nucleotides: TGTGCCAGCAGGGGACAAGCGAACACTGAAGCTTTCTTT. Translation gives CASRGQANTEAFF.